This T cell receptor beta chain was recovered during a study of cytomegalovirus exposure and HLA in healthy donors (dated by TCRdb to about 2017). For the study in its entirety: An earlier analysis of more than 550 of the donors reported 276 Gb of sequence data and around 110 million unique TCR beta sequences obtained from approximately 180 million T cells. A later genetic analysis took genome-wide SNP genotypes for about 55% of the 666 donors and used that subset as a discovery cohort. Donor age, sex, ethnicity and CMV serostatus were compiled alongside the repertoire data. To predict cytomegalovirus infection status, the study combined high-throughput TCR immunosequencing, statistical association of individual TCRs with disease status, and machine learning. An early release covering roughly 580 HLA-typed donors comprised approximately 290 gigabases of sequencing data and around 85 million unique TCR sequences. Of the roughly 400 genotyped donors, 70% to 90% were placed in the genetic ancestry cluster associated with self-reported Caucasian donors. To study patterns of TCR occurrence, a later analysis re-analyzed previously published TCR beta repertoires from under 750 donors and added high-resolution HLA genotyping. In addition to the first cohort of several hundred subjects, a separate validation cohort of over 90 different subjects was used. Among 300 to 450 genotyped donors of the cohort, an average of roughly 240,000 unique TCR beta nucleotide sequences were sequenced per donor, 15% to 20% of them non-productive. In the later analysis, no new phenotypic data were used to find candidate immune exposures; instead, reliance was placed on TCR beta sequences and their occurrence across donors. A handful of DR-DQ haplotypes were handled as single units for association and clustering because linkage in the cohort was strong. The study used immunosequencing to profile the T cell repertoires of approximately 640 subjects and linked those repertoires to cytomegalovirus serostatus. HLA typing covered class I and class II loci at four-digit resolution. An earlier analysis of around 640 of the donors used high-throughput TCR beta sequencing to judge whether each TCR beta V gene segment behaved as functional or pseudogenic. All discovery cohort repertoires had been generated on a single sequencing platform. The aim of the study was to test whether cataloging public T cell receptors could identify signatures of past pathogen exposure. Typing coverage varied by locus: about 620-640 donors for A, B, C, DRB1 and DQB1; around 560 for DQA1; about 600 for DPA1; approximately 490 for DPB1. Results and caveats for the whole study, not just this receptor: Some IMGT-functional V segments, including TRBV6-2 and TRBV6-3, could not be told apart with the 87-base-pair reads, so those segments were excluded. When HLA alleles, especially DR and DQ, strongly co-occurred, TCR associations were difficult to assign to individual alleles. A later analysis found that HLA-associated TCR beta chains were more clonally expanded and had lower generation probabilities than equally common non-associated chains. Several of the top co-occurrence clusters appeared to be linked to parvovirus B19, influenza, CMV and Epstein-Barr virus, according to a later analysis. The only immune exposure information available for the cohort was CMV serostatus. Most TCR sequences were seen in very few donors, while some public TCRs were found in many individuals. Roughly uniform sequencing depth across donors was assumed in presence/absence analyses, although this assumption may not hold. A later analysis found that most CMV-associated TCR beta chains appeared HLA-restricted, with HLA associations seemingly driven largely by CMV exposure. Correlated functional status among segregating V segments might reflect linkage disequilibrium, but an unknown experimental factor could not be ruled out. In a later analysis, the rate of TCR association differed among HLA loci, with DRB1 alleles having the most associated TCRs and HLA-C alleles having the fewest. A cluster of highly shared sequence variants was judged likely to represent a technical artifact of the sequencing pipeline. A further reported finding was that TCR beta sequences accurately predicted the HLA-A and HLA-B alleles for most subjects in the first cohort. It was suggested by the authors that the approach could potentially be generalized to other disease states and immunological phenotypes. In vitro tests confirmed that a few of the cytomegalovirus-associated TCR beta chains recognize cytomegalovirus antigens. Because some donors lacked HLA typing at each locus, the association tests relied only on the typed subset. According to a later genetic analysis, donors in an Asian-associated ancestry cluster had fewer N-insertions in productive TCRs than the roughly 670-donor mean. Cytomegalovirus status was reported to be diagnosed by the classifier with high specificity and sensitivity in both the original and validation cohorts. An association between a missense DCLRE1C variant and V-gene and J-gene trimming of TCR beta chains was found in a later genetic analysis and replicated in an independent cohort. The earlier analysis of about 600 of the donors excluded roughly 17 rarely observed V segments, including chromosome 9 orphons, because counts were too low. The cohort was sequenced for TCR beta chains only, and without alpha or paired-chain data the features that could be detected were limited. Broadly in line with IMGT annotations, most TCR beta V segments showed up in productive rearrangements about 87% or about 30% of the time in an earlier analysis of around 600 of the donors. In a later analysis, about 17,000 TCR beta sequences were associated with specific HLA alleles at a false discovery rate of 0.05. The study gave a list of roughly 150 TCR beta chains associated with cytomegalovirus.

The cohort comprised some 700 healthy bone marrow donors. At the time of sampling, every cohort member was nominally healthy, though immune exposures that went unrecorded were likely present. The donor tested CMV seronegative, placing the donor among the 352 seronegative members of the cohort. Every donor gave a peripheral blood sample, and the peripheral blood mononuclear cells from that sample were used for TCR beta sequencing. Genomic DNA was extracted from the blood cell samples with the Qiagen DNeasy Blood Extraction Kit. Libraries were built with the immunoSEQ multiplex PCR assay. The multiplex PCR relied on a mix of 60 forward primers for TCR Vbeta segments and 13 reverse primers for TCR Jbeta segments. A multiplex PCR assay on genomic DNA amplified the CDR3 region of rearranged TCR beta genes. The Illumina HiSeq System was used to sequence the amplified TCR beta libraries as 87-base-pair reads. Concerning the study's data processing: In a later analysis, 77 million or so unique TCR beta chains were counted across the approximately 670 repertoires, and approximately 9.9 million of these chains were shared by at least two donors. A nearest-neighbor algorithm error-corrected the raw reads and collapsed the reads into unique sequences, merging closely related sequences to remove PCR and sequencing errors. V, D and J gene segments were assigned by aligning CDR3 sequences to IMGT reference sequences. For a sequence to be retained, at least a six-nucleotide match to both a V gene segment and a J gene segment was required. Rearrangements were called productive when the CDR3 lacked stop codons and stayed in frame with V and J; all others were non-productive. Following IMGT convention, CDR3 was defined as the stretch from the second conserved V-encoded cysteine up to the conserved J-encoded phenylalanine. The earlier analysis of some 550 of the donors excluded any sequence lacking an unambiguous match to a single V gene segment. An earlier analysis of 450 to 650 of the donors called V segments functional above 56.7% productive rearrangements and segregating when the between-donor standard deviation exceeded 5%. To diagnose cytomegalovirus status from the catalog of TCR beta chain sequences, a statistical classification framework was built. In a later analysis, V and J genes were assigned by comparing TCR nucleotide sequences against IMGT/GENE-DB human TR gene sequences. The TCRdist pipeline was used in a later analysis to assign CDR3 sequences and most-parsimonious VDJ recombination scenarios. In a later analysis, each TCR beta chain was defined by its CDR3 amino acid sequence together with its V-gene family, and reads lacking a unique V-gene family were excluded. A later analysis removed 500 to 600 highly shared, low-generation-probability nucleotide sequences to deal with suspected cross-contamination and a sequencing artifact. In a later analysis, a clonal expansion index for each public chain was calculated from normalized within-repertoire ranks of inferred template counts. In a later analysis, generation probabilities were computed using a VDJ recombination model fitted to out-of-frame rearrangements, and the results were checked against IGoR. Hypergeometric tests were used in a later analysis to score TCR-TCR, TCR-HLA and TCR-CMV co-occurrence, with a repertoire-size bias correction applied to the TCR pairs. In a later analysis, false discovery rates were estimated by permuting HLA or CMV assignments 20 times. A later analysis grouped co-occurring TCRs with DBSCAN, adding TCRdist sequence similarity when clustering within HLA-allele-positive subsets. Repertoires with fewer than 30,000 or more than 120,000 public chains, plus five repertoires with anomalous nucleotide sharing, were excluded from co-occurrence clustering. The clones in this table, taken by TCRdb from immuneACCESS, are in-frame only. Not every clone is retained; where verified, under half of the shortfall comes from an unresolved V gene, and the cause of the rest is unknown. The V and J calls and the clone size are those of that table, but D and trimming were determined from the DNA. Counted in this sample were roughly 86,000 clones; around 70% of them appeared once. The ten largest clonotypes hold approximately 8.9% of the sample.

Regarding this clone: No cognate antigen has been identified for it. No quality values exist for individual bases; no much larger clone is one base distant.

The CDR3, cysteine through phenylalanine, is 15 amino acids long. Left in the record is the CDR3 DNA by itself, 45 bases read in frame from the first base. From a lookup of the germline V gene, CDR1 and CDR2 are SGHAT and FQNNGV. For this chain, trimming is 5 bases at the V end and 4 bases at the J end, and the number of junction bases without a gene match is 10. The sequence came from a man aged 60 to 69 in good health and CMV-seronegative. Material for sequencing was PBMCs. The V and J segments used are TRBV11-2 and TRBJ1-2, with 7 bases matching TRBD1. CDR3 protein: CASSPRTGQIYGYTF. The bases are TGTGCCAGCAGCCCCCGTACGGGACAGATCTATGGCTACACCTTC. This CDR3, with the reference TRBV11-2 and TRBJ1-2 proteins standing in past its ends, gives the full variable domain EAGVAQSPRYKIIEKRQSVAFWCNPISGHATLYWYQQILGQGPKLLIQFQNNGVVDDSQLPKDRFSAERLKGVDSTLKIQPAKLEDSAVYLCASSPRTGQIYGYTFGSGTRLTVV.